A selection of T cell receptor beta chains follows, all from one sample in a study of blood T cells in healthy people across ages. MiXCR was run by TCRdb on the 5' RACE reads, yielding one entry per CDR3 protein. The sample consists of approximately 770,000 distinct CDR3 sequences, roughly 64% of them appearing once. Material: blood. The receptors come from a man aged 30 to 45 in good health. Both conserved end residues are part of each CDR3. The order of the fields is D gene, J gene, CDR3 length, V gene, clone size, CDR3 protein, CDR3 DNA. A D gene is named only where the DNA matches it firmly. Rows give clone size only sometimes, using once, few, many, or a class for an expanded clone.

d_call: -
j_call: TRBJ2-5
cdr3_length: 13
v_call: TRBV7-3
clone_size: -
cdr3_aa: CASSVESGKTQYF
cdr3_nt: TGTGCCAGCAGCGTAGAGTCAGGGAAGACCCAGTACTTC

d_call: -
j_call: TRBJ1-6
cdr3_length: 16
v_call: TRBV20-1
clone_size: -
cdr3_aa: CSARDLTRRGDSPLHF
cdr3_nt: TGCAGTGCTAGAGACCTGACGCGGCGGGGCGATTCACCCCTCCACTTT

d_call: -
j_call: TRBJ2-3
cdr3_length: 13
v_call: TRBV27
clone_size: -
cdr3_aa: CASSSSFRDTQYF
cdr3_nt: TGTGCCAGCAGTTCATCCTTCAGAGATACGCAGTATTTT

d_call: TRBD2
j_call: TRBJ2-5
cdr3_length: 14
v_call: TRBV7-2
clone_size: -
cdr3_aa: CASSMGTSWETQYF
cdr3_nt: TGTGCCAGCAGCATGGGGACTAGCTGGGAGACCCAGTACTTC

d_call: TRBD1
j_call: TRBJ2-1
cdr3_length: 18
v_call: TRBV9
clone_size: -
cdr3_aa: CASSASSDPGQGSNEQFF
cdr3_nt: TGTGCCAGCAGCGCGAGCTCTGACCCGGGACAGGGGTCGAATGAGCAGTTCTTC

d_call: TRBD2
j_call: TRBJ2-5
cdr3_length: 14
v_call: TRBV4-2
clone_size: -
cdr3_aa: CASSQKLAGNEQYF
cdr3_nt: TGTGCCAGCAGCCAGAAACTAGCGGGGAATGAGCAGTACTTC

d_call: -
j_call: TRBJ2-1
cdr3_length: 16
v_call: TRBV4-3
clone_size: -
cdr3_aa: CASSQDLGGSYNEQFF
cdr3_nt: TGCGCCAGCAGCCAAGATTTGGGGGGTTCCTACAATGAGCAGTTCTTC

d_call: -
j_call: TRBJ2-6
cdr3_length: 15
v_call: TRBV6-5
clone_size: few
cdr3_aa: CASSYLVYGANVLTF
cdr3_nt: TGTGCCAGCAGTTACCTGGTGTACGGGGCCAACGTCCTGACTTTC

d_call: -
j_call: TRBJ2-4
cdr3_length: 13
v_call: TRBV20-1
clone_size: few
cdr3_aa: CSARAGVFNIQYF
cdr3_nt: TGCAGTGCTAGAGCAGGGGTTTTTAACATTCAGTACTTC

d_call: TRBD1
j_call: TRBJ2-1
cdr3_length: 16
v_call: TRBV5-1
clone_size: -
cdr3_aa: CASSLRPGQETNEQFF
cdr3_nt: TGCGCCAGCAGCTTGCGACCGGGACAGGAGACGAATGAGCAGTTCTTC

d_call: -
j_call: TRBJ1-2
cdr3_length: 12
v_call: TRBV20-1
clone_size: -
cdr3_aa: CSARQSGVGYTF
cdr3_nt: TGCAGTGCTAGACAGTCAGGGGTCGGCTACACATTC

d_call: TRBD1
j_call: TRBJ1-2
cdr3_length: 13
v_call: TRBV7-8
clone_size: -
cdr3_aa: CASSPDRGKGYTF
cdr3_nt: TGTGCCAGCAGCCCTGACAGGGGGAAAGGCTACACCTTC

d_call: -
j_call: TRBJ2-7
cdr3_length: 16
v_call: TRBV6-6
clone_size: -
cdr3_aa: CASTYRRNLGFYEQYF
cdr3_nt: TGTGCCAGCACCTACCGTCGGAACTTAGGATTTTACGAGCAGTACTTC

d_call: TRBD2
j_call: TRBJ2-5
cdr3_length: 18
v_call: TRBV6-2/TRBV6-3
clone_size: few
cdr3_aa: CASSSTSAGGLNQETQYF
cdr3_nt: TGTGCCAGCAGTTCGACTAGCGCCGGAGGGCTAAACCAGGAGACCCAGTACTTC

d_call: -
j_call: TRBJ1-5
cdr3_length: 15
v_call: TRBV7-9
clone_size: few
cdr3_aa: CASSWGGPGNQPQHF
cdr3_nt: TGTGCCAGCAGCTGGGGTGGGCCCGGCAATCAGCCCCAGCATTTT

d_call: -
j_call: TRBJ2-1
cdr3_length: 14
v_call: TRBV12-3/TRBV12-4
clone_size: -
cdr3_aa: CASSFAFSYNEQFF
cdr3_nt: TGTGCCAGCAGTTTCGCCTTCTCCTACAATGAGCAGTTTTTC

d_call: -
j_call: TRBJ1-6
cdr3_length: 16
v_call: TRBV4-3
clone_size: -
cdr3_aa: CASSQGGAGEGSPLHF
cdr3_nt: TGCGCCAGCAGCCAAGGAGGCGCCGGGGAGGGCTCACCCCTCCACTTT

d_call: -
j_call: TRBJ2-7
cdr3_length: 17
v_call: TRBV6-6
clone_size: few
cdr3_aa: CASSHRESLISGYEQYF
cdr3_nt: TGTGCCAGCAGTCACCGGGAAAGCCTTATATCGGGGTACGAGCAGTACTTC

d_call: TRBD1
j_call: TRBJ2-3
cdr3_length: 19
v_call: TRBV20-1
clone_size: few
cdr3_aa: CSARNRGALPRSGTDTQYF
cdr3_nt: TGCAGTGCTAGGAACAGGGGGGCGCTCCCCAGATCTGGCACAGATACGCAGTATTTT

d_call: TRBD1
j_call: TRBJ2-7
cdr3_length: 14
v_call: TRBV5-1
clone_size: many
cdr3_aa: CASKEQGALTEQYF
cdr3_nt: TGCGCCAGCAAAGAACAGGGGGCGCTTACCGAGCAGTACTTC

d_call: -
j_call: TRBJ2-1
cdr3_length: 15
v_call: TRBV5-4
clone_size: -
cdr3_aa: CASSLRSGSYNEQFF
cdr3_nt: TGTGCCAGCAGCTTGAGAAGTGGCTCCTACAATGAGCAGTTCTTC

d_call: TRBD2
j_call: TRBJ2-3
cdr3_length: 15
v_call: TRBV12-3/TRBV12-4
clone_size: -
cdr3_aa: CASRPGLGSSDTQYF
cdr3_nt: TGTGCCAGCAGACCGGGACTAGGGTCATCAGATACGCAGTATTTT

d_call: -
j_call: TRBJ1-1
cdr3_length: 13
v_call: TRBV29-1
clone_size: -
cdr3_aa: CSVKEGMNTEAFF
cdr3_nt: TGCAGCGTAAAAGAAGGCATGAACACTGAAGCTTTCTTT

d_call: -
j_call: TRBJ2-1
cdr3_length: 14
v_call: TRBV9
clone_size: -
cdr3_aa: CASSIDGRIDEQFF
cdr3_nt: TGTGCCAGCAGTATAGACGGGAGAATCGATGAGCAGTTCTTC

d_call: -
j_call: TRBJ1-4
cdr3_length: 18
v_call: TRBV7-6
clone_size: -
cdr3_aa: CASTSQIGPGGINEKLFF
cdr3_nt: TGTGCCAGCACCTCCCAAATTGGCCCGGGCGGTATTAATGAAAAACTGTTTTTT

d_call: TRBD1
j_call: TRBJ2-5
cdr3_length: 16
v_call: TRBV7-2
clone_size: -
cdr3_aa: CASSSRTGRWFETQYF
cdr3_nt: TGTGCCAGCAGCTCAAGGACAGGGAGGTGGTTTGAGACCCAGTACTTC

d_call: -
j_call: TRBJ1-1
cdr3_length: 13
v_call: TRBV20-1
clone_size: -
cdr3_aa: CSANRDMNTEAFF
cdr3_nt: TGCAGTGCTAACAGGGACATGAACACTGAAGCTTTCTTT

d_call: TRBD1
j_call: TRBJ2-7
cdr3_length: 13
v_call: TRBV14
clone_size: -
cdr3_aa: CASSRDRVNEQYF
cdr3_nt: TGTGCCAGCAGCCGGGACAGGGTAAACGAGCAGTACTTC

d_call: -
j_call: TRBJ2-7
cdr3_length: 14
v_call: TRBV28
clone_size: -
cdr3_aa: CASSLKSPAGGQYF
cdr3_nt: TGTGCCAGCAGTTTAAAATCTCCGGCAGGAGGGCAGTACTTC

d_call: TRBD2
j_call: TRBJ2-7
cdr3_length: 16
v_call: TRBV7-9
clone_size: few
cdr3_aa: CASSSETDGRNYEQYF
cdr3_nt: TGTGCCAGCAGCTCGGAAACCGACGGGAGGAACTACGAGCAGTACTTC

d_call: TRBD1
j_call: TRBJ1-4
cdr3_length: 14
v_call: TRBV12-3/TRBV12-4
clone_size: -
cdr3_aa: CASRSTGIGEKLFF
cdr3_nt: TGTGCCAGCAGATCGACAGGGATCGGGGAAAAACTGTTTTTT

d_call: TRBD2
j_call: TRBJ2-3
cdr3_length: 16
v_call: TRBV7-8
clone_size: -
cdr3_aa: CASSLASGGYTDTQYF
cdr3_nt: TGTGCCAGCAGCTTAGCTAGCGGGGGGTACACAGATACGCAGTATTTT

d_call: TRBD2
j_call: TRBJ2-5
cdr3_length: 14
v_call: TRBV10-3
clone_size: -
cdr3_aa: CAISPSGAQETQYF
cdr3_nt: TGTGCCATCAGTCCTAGCGGGGCCCAAGAGACCCAGTACTTC

d_call: -
j_call: TRBJ2-5
cdr3_length: 16
v_call: TRBV5-1
clone_size: few
cdr3_aa: CASSRGGTRDSETQYF
cdr3_nt: TGCGCCAGCAGCCGGGGCGGTACCCGGGACTCGGAGACCCAGTACTTC

d_call: -
j_call: TRBJ2-1
cdr3_length: 10
v_call: TRBV29-1
clone_size: -
cdr3_aa: CSVGPNVQFF
cdr3_nt: TGCAGCGTGGGACCCAATGTGCAGTTCTTC

d_call: -
j_call: TRBJ1-2
cdr3_length: 12
v_call: TRBV7-9
clone_size: -
cdr3_aa: CSSSPDSYGYTF
cdr3_nt: TGTTCCAGCAGCCCCGACAGCTATGGCTACACCTTC

d_call: -
j_call: TRBJ1-1
cdr3_length: 15
v_call: TRBV7-9
clone_size: -
cdr3_aa: CASSPSVQLNTEAFF
cdr3_nt: TGTGCCAGCAGCCCCAGCGTACAGCTGAACACTGAAGCTTTCTTT

d_call: TRBD1
j_call: TRBJ1-6
cdr3_length: 12
v_call: TRBV7-9
clone_size: -
cdr3_aa: CASGQDDSPLHF
cdr3_nt: TGTGCCAGCGGACAGGACGATTCACCCCTCCACTTT

d_call: TRBD2
j_call: TRBJ2-1
cdr3_length: 12
v_call: TRBV7-2
clone_size: few
cdr3_aa: CASRVSGAEQFF
cdr3_nt: TGTGCCAGCAGAGTCAGCGGGGCTGAGCAGTTCTTC

d_call: -
j_call: TRBJ1-5
cdr3_length: 15
v_call: TRBV7-6
clone_size: -
cdr3_aa: CASSLSDGKNQPQHF
cdr3_nt: TGTGCCAGCAGCTTATCAGACGGGAAGAATCAGCCCCAGCATTTT

d_call: TRBD2
j_call: TRBJ2-3
cdr3_length: 15
v_call: TRBV20-1
clone_size: few
cdr3_aa: CSASLLAGGSDTQYF
cdr3_nt: TGCAGTGCTTCCCTACTAGCGGGAGGGTCAGATACGCAGTATTTT

d_call: -
j_call: TRBJ2-5
cdr3_length: 13
v_call: TRBV12-3/TRBV12-4
clone_size: few
cdr3_aa: CASILTGKETQYF
cdr3_nt: TGTGCCAGCATTCTAACAGGGAAAGAGACCCAGTACTTC

d_call: -
j_call: TRBJ1-2
cdr3_length: 13
v_call: TRBV30
clone_size: -
cdr3_aa: CAWSQGTNYGYTF
cdr3_nt: TGCGCCTGGAGCCAAGGTACTAACTATGGCTACACCTTC

d_call: -
j_call: TRBJ1-3
cdr3_length: 16
v_call: TRBV6-6
clone_size: -
cdr3_aa: CASRGGVGVTRNTIYF
cdr3_nt: TGTGCCAGCAGAGGGGGGGTCGGAGTGACTAGGAACACCATATATTTT

d_call: TRBD2
j_call: TRBJ2-5
cdr3_length: 15
v_call: TRBV20-1
clone_size: -
cdr3_aa: CSAFLAGTSGETQYF
cdr3_nt: TGCAGTGCTTTCCTTGCCGGGACTAGCGGGGAGACCCAGTACTTC

d_call: -
j_call: TRBJ1-1
cdr3_length: 13
v_call: TRBV6-6
clone_size: -
cdr3_aa: CASREMEATEAFF
cdr3_nt: TGTGCCAGCAGGGAAATGGAGGCCACTGAAGCTTTCTTT

d_call: -
j_call: TRBJ2-1
cdr3_length: 15
v_call: TRBV2
clone_size: -
cdr3_aa: CASSGGGTRVYEQFF
cdr3_nt: TGTGCCAGCAGTGGAGGGGGAACTCGGGTGTATGAGCAGTTCTTC

d_call: TRBD1
j_call: TRBJ1-2
cdr3_length: 16
v_call: TRBV6-1
clone_size: -
cdr3_aa: CASSDLGDSSNYGYTF
cdr3_nt: TGTGCCAGCAGTGATCTTGGGGACAGCTCAAACTATGGCTACACCTTC

d_call: -
j_call: TRBJ2-1
cdr3_length: 13
v_call: TRBV27
clone_size: few
cdr3_aa: CASRGINSREQFF
cdr3_nt: TGTGCCAGCAGGGGGATTAATTCTAGGGAGCAGTTCTTC

d_call: -
j_call: TRBJ1-1
cdr3_length: 12
v_call: TRBV12-3/TRBV12-4
clone_size: -
cdr3_aa: CASTNRRTEAFF
cdr3_nt: TGTGCCAGCACTAACCGTCGGACTGAAGCTTTCTTT

d_call: TRBD2
j_call: TRBJ2-1
cdr3_length: 15
v_call: TRBV7-9
clone_size: once
cdr3_aa: CASSRGLAENNEQFF
cdr3_nt: TGTGCCAGCAGCCGAGGACTAGCGGAAAACAATGAGCAGTTCTTC

d_call: -
j_call: TRBJ2-7
cdr3_length: 13
v_call: TRBV28
clone_size: few
cdr3_aa: CASSFTALYEQYF
cdr3_nt: TGTGCCAGCAGTTTTACAGCCCTCTACGAGCAGTACTTC

d_call: -
j_call: TRBJ2-5
cdr3_length: 14
v_call: TRBV6-2/TRBV6-3
clone_size: -
cdr3_aa: CASSYFDSDQAQYF
cdr3_nt: TGTGCCAGCAGTTACTTTGACTCCGACCAGGCCCAGTACTTC

d_call: -
j_call: TRBJ1-1
cdr3_length: 15
v_call: TRBV7-2
clone_size: few
cdr3_aa: CASSSMGKQNTEAFF
cdr3_nt: TGTGCCAGCAGCTCTATGGGGAAACAGAACACTGAAGCTTTCTTT

d_call: TRBD2
j_call: TRBJ2-7
cdr3_length: 15
v_call: TRBV20-1
clone_size: few
cdr3_aa: CSGTSYGRAPSEQYF
cdr3_nt: TGCAGTGGTACTAGTTACGGGAGGGCCCCGAGCGAGCAGTACTTC

d_call: -
j_call: TRBJ2-4
cdr3_length: 12
v_call: TRBV20-1
clone_size: once
cdr3_aa: CSASDRYNIQYF
cdr3_nt: TGCAGTGCTTCCGACAGATATAACATTCAGTACTTC

d_call: -
j_call: TRBJ2-1
cdr3_length: 16
v_call: TRBV7-9
clone_size: -
cdr3_aa: CASIQSGGRSYNEQFF
cdr3_nt: TGTGCCAGCATCCAGTCCGGGGGTCGTTCCTACAATGAGCAGTTCTTC

d_call: TRBD2
j_call: TRBJ2-1
cdr3_length: 15
v_call: TRBV9
clone_size: -
cdr3_aa: CASSDASGGYNEQFF
cdr3_nt: TGTGCCAGCAGCGACGCTAGCGGGGGCTACAATGAGCAGTTCTTC

d_call: TRBD2
j_call: TRBJ2-5
cdr3_length: 18
v_call: TRBV4-1
clone_size: -
cdr3_aa: CASSQDTGLAGGQETQYF
cdr3_nt: TGCGCCAGCAGCCAAGATACAGGACTAGCGGGGGGGCAGGAGACCCAGTACTTC

d_call: TRBD2
j_call: TRBJ2-3
cdr3_length: 15
v_call: TRBV7-2
clone_size: -
cdr3_aa: CASSSNGGASFVQYF
cdr3_nt: TGTGCCAGCAGCTCTAACGGGGGGGCTAGCTTTGTGCAGTATTTT